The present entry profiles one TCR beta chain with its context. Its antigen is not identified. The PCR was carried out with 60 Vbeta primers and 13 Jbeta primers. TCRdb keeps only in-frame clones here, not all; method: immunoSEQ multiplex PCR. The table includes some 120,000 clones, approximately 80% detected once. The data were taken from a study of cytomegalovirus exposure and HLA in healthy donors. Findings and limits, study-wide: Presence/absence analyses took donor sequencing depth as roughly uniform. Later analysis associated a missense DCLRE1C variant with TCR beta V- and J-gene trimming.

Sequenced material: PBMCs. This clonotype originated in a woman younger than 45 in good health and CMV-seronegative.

The CDR3 region has the DNA TGTGCCAGCAGCGTGGGACAGGCCAAACTATGGGGGGCAGATACGCAGTATTTT. Translating it yields CASSVGQAKLWGADTQYF. This sequence joins TRBV13 and TRBJ2-3; 8 bases fit TRBD1. V dropped 5 bases and J dropped 4; count of bases not matched to a gene: 17. Germline V gene lookup returns CDR1 PRHDT and CDR2 FYEKMQ (reference sequence). The CDR3 sequence is 18 residues long.